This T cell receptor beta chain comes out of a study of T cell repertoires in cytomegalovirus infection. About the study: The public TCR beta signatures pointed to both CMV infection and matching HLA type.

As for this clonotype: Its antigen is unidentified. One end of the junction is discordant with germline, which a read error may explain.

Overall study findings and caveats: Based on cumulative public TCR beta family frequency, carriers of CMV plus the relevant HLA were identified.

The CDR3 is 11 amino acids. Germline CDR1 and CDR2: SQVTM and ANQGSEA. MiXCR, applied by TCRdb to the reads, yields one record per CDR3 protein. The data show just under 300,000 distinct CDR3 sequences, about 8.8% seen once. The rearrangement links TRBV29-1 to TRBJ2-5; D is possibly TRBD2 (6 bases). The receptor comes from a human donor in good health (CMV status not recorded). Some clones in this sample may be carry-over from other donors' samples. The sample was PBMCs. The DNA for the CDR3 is TGCGGCGTAACTAGCCGGGAGACCCAGTACTTC. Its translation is CGVTSRETQYF.